This paragraph covers one TCR beta chain sequence. Its antigen is not identified. The data were taken from a study of CD8 T cells in Susac syndrome. Turning to the study itself: When their blood was taken, patients with Susac syndrome were therapy-naive, taking corticosteroids, or taking intravenous immunoglobulin alone. Overall study results and limits: Maximal CD8+ clonal expansion in Susac was observed within TEMRA cells and among active patients.

A quantity of roughly 0.5 to 1 ug RNA underwent reverse transcription using random hexamers. TCRdb fed the immunoSEQ multiplex PCR reads into MiXCR, producing one record per CDR3 protein. The table includes fewer than 90,000 distinct CDR3 sequences, about 93% detected once. CDR3 size: 15 residues. V lost 3 bases to trimming and J lost 3 bases, with 11 bases between them. Per germline, CDR1 MRHNA and CDR2 SNTAGT. The clonotype originates from a human donor with Susac syndrome. The specimen was CD8+ T cells from PBMCs. The chain recombines TRBV6-4 with TRBJ2-2, with D possibly TRBD2 on 7 matching bases. CDR3 loop: CASSEGGADTGELFF. CDR3 nucleotide sequence: TGTGCCAGCAGTGAAGGGGGGGCGGACACCGGGGAGCTGTTTTTT.